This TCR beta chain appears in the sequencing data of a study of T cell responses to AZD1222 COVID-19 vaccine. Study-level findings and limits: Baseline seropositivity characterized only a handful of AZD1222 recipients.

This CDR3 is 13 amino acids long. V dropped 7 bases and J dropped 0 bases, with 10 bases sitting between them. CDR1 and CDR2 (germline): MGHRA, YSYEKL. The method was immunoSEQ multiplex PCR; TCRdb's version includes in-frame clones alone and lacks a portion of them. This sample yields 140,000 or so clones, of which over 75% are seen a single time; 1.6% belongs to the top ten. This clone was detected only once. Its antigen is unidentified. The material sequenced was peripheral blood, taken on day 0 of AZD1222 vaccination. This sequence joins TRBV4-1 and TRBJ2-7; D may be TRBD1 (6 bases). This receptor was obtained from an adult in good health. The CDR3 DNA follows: TGCGCCAGCAAACAGGGTAACTCCTACGAGCAGTACTTC. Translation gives CASKQGNSYEQYF.